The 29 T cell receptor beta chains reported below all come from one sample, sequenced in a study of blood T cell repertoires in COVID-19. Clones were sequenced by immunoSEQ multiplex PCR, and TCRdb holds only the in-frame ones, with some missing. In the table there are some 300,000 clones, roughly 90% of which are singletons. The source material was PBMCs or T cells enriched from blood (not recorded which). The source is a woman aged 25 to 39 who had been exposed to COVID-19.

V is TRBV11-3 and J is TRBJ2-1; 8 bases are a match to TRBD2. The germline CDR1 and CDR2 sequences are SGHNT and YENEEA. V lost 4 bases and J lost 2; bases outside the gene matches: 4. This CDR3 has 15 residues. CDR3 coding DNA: TGTGCCAGCAGCTCGGGAGCGGGGGCCTACAATGAGCAGTTCTTC. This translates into CASSSGAGAYNEQFF.

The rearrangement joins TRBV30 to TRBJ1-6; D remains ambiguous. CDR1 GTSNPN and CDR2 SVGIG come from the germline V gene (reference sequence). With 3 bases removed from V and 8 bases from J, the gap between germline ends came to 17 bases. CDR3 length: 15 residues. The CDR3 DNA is TGTGCCTGGAGCGTCCTAGCACCCGGAGATTCACCCCTCCACTTT. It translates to CAWSVLAPGDSPLHF.

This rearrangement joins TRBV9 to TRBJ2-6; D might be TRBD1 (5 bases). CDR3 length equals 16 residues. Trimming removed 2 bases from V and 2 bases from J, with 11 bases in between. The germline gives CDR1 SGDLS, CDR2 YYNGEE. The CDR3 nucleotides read TGTGCCAGCAGCGTCGCAGGGTCTACTGGGGCCAACGTCCTGACTTTC. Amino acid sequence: CASSVAGSTGANVLTF. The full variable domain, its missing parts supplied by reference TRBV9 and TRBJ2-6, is DSGVTQTPKHLITATGQRVTLRCSPRSGDLSVYWYQQSLDQGLQFLIQYYNGEERAKGNILERFSAQQFPDLHSELNLSSLELGDSALYFCASSVAGSTGANVLTFGAGSRLTVL.

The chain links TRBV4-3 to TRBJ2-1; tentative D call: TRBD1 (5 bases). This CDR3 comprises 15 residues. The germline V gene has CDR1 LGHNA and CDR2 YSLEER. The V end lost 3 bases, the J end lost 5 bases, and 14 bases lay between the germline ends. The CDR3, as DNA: TGCGCCAGCAGCCAGGAAGGACACTTCAACAATGAGCAGTTCTTC. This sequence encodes CASSQEGHFNNEQFF.

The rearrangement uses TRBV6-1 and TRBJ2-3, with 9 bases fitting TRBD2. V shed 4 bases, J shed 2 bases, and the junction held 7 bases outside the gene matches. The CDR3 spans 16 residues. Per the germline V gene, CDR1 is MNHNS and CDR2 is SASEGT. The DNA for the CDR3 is TGTGCCAGCAGTGTATTAGCGGGGGCGAACACAGATACGCAGTATTTT. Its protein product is CASSVLAGANTDTQYF.

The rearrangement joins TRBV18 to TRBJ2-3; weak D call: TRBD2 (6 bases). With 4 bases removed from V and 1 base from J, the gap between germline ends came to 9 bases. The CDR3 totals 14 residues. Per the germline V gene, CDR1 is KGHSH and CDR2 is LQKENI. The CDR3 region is CASSQGGGTDTQYF. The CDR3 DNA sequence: TGTGCCAGCTCACAAGGCGGGGGCACAGATACGCAGTATTTT.

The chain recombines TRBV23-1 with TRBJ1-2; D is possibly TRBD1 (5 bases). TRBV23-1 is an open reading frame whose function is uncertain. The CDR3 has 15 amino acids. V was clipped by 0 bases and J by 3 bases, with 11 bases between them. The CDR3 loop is CASSQSSRQHYGYTF. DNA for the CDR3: TGCGCCAGCAGTCAATCCTCCCGACAGCACTATGGCTACACCTTC.

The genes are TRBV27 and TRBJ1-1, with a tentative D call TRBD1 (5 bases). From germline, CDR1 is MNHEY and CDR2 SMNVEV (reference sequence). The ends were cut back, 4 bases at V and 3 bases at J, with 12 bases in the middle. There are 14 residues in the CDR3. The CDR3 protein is CASSSQGSDTEAFF. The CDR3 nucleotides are TGTGCCAGCAGTTCGCAGGGATCTGACACTGAAGCTTTCTTT.

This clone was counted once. Here the CDR3 DNA reads TGTGCCAGTAGTATGGAGCCGAATTGGGAGCAGTACTTC. Translation: CASSMEPNWEQYF. The chain links TRBV19 to TRBJ2-7; no clear D gene. The CDR3 spans 13 residues. Germline CDR1 and CDR2: LNHDA and SQIVND (reference sequence). Between the trimmed V and J ends, which lost 3 bases and 7 bases, there was a span of 13 bases. Full variable domain (outside the CDR3, taken from reference TRBV19 and TRBJ2-7): DGGITQSPKYLFRKEGQNVTLSCEQNLNHDAMYWYRQDPGQGLRLIYYSQIVNDFQKGDIAEGYSVSREKKESFPLTVTSAQKNPTAFYLCASSMEPNWEQYFGPGTRLTVT.

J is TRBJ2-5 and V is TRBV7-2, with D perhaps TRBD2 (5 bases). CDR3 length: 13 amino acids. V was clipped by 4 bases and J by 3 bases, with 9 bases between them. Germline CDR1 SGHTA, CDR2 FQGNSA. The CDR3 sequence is CASSSPGKETQYF. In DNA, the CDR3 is TGTGCCAGCAGCTCCCCGGGGAAAGAGACCCAGTACTTC. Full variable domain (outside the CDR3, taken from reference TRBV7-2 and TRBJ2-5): GAGVSQSPSNKVTEKGKDVELRCDPISGHTALYWYRQSLGQGLEFLIYFQGNSAPDKSGLPSDRFSAERTGGSVSTLTIQRTQQEDSAVYLCASSSPGKETQYFGPGTRLLVL.

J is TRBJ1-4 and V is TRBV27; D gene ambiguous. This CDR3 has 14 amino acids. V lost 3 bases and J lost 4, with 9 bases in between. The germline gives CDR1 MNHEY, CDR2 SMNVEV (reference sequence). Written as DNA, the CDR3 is TGTGCCAGCAGTTTTTCTAGGAGTAATGAAAAACTGTTTTTT. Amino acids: CASSFSRSNEKLFF.

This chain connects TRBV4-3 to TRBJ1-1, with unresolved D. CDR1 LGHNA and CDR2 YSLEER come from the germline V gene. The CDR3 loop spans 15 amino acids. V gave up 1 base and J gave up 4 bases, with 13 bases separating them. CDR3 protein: CASSQGLRSGTEAFF. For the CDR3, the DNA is TGCGCCAGCAGCCAAGGATTAAGGTCAGGCACTGAAGCTTTCTTT.

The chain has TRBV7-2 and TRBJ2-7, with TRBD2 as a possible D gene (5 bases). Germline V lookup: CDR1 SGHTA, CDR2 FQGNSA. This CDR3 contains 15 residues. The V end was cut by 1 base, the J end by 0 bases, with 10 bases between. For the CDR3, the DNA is TGTGCCAGCAGCTTAGGGCTAGCAAGCTCCTACGAGCAGTACTTC. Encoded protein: CASSLGLASSYEQYF.

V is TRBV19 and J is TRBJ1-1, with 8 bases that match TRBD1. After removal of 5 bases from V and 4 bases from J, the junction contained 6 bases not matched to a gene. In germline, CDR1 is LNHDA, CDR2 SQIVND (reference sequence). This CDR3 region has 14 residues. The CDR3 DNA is TGTGCCAGTAGTGCTACAGGGGGAGCCACTGAAGCTTTCTTT. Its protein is CASSATGGATEAFF.

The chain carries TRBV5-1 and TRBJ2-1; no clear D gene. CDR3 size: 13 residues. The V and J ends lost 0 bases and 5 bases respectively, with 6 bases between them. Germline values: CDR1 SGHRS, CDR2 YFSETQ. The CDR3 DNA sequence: TGCGCCAGCAGCTTGGCCGTCCACAATGAGCAGTTCTTC. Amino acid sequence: CASSLAVHNEQFF.

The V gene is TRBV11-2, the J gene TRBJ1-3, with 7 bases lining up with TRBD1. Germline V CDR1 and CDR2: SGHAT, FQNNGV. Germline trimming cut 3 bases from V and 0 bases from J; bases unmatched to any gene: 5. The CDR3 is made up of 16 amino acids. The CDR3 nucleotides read TGTGCCAGCAGCTTGGACAGGCCTCACTCTGGAAACACCATATATTTT. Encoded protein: CASSLDRPHSGNTIYF. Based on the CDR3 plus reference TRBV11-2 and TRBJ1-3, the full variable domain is EAGVAQSPRYKIIEKRQSVAFWCNPISGHATLYWYQQILGQGPKLLIQFQNNGVVDDSQLPKDRFSAERLKGVDSTLKIQPAKLEDSAVYLCASSLDRPHSGNTIYFGEGSWLTVV.

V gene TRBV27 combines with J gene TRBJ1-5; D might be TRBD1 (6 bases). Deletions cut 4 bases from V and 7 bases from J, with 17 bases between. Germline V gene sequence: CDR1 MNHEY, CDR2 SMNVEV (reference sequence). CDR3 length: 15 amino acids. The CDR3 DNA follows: TGTGCCAGCAGTTGGGGACGGGGGGGCGGACAGCCCCAGCATTTT. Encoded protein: CASSWGRGGGQPQHF.

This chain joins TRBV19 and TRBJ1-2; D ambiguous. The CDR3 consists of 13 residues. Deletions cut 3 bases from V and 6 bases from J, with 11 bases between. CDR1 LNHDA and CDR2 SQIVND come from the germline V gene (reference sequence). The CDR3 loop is CASSMIDGDGYTF. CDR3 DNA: TGTGCCAGTAGTATGATAGACGGGGATGGCTACACCTTC.

The CDR3: CATQTENTGELFF. In DNA form, the CDR3 reads TGTGCCACCCAAACAGAGAACACCGGGGAGCTGTTTTTT. This chain uses TRBV24-1 with TRBJ2-2; D remains ambiguous. Per germline, CDR1 KGHDR and CDR2 SFDVKD. V shed 9 bases and J shed 1 base, with 8 bases lying between them. This CDR3 comprises 13 residues.

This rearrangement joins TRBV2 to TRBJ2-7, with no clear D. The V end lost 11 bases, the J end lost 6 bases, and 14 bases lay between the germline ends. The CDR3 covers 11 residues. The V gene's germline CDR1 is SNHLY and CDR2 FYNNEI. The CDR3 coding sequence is TGTGCCTCCCTTGAATCTACCGAGCAGTACTTC. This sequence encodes CASLESTEQYF.

DNA for the CDR3: TGTGCCAGCAGCGTAGACGGGGGGACCGGGGAGCTGTTTTTT. It specifies CASSVDGGTGELFF. V and J are TRBV9 and TRBJ2-2; 7 bases fit TRBD2. This CDR3 has 14 residues. Germline trimming cut 0 bases from V and 5 bases from J; bases unmatched to any gene: 1. Germline V CDR1 and CDR2: SGDLS, YYNGEE. Looking up the rest from reference TRBV9 and TRBJ2-2 gives the full variable domain: DSGVTQTPKHLITATGQRVTLRCSPRSGDLSVYWYQQSLDQGLQFLIQYYNGEERAKGNILERFSAQQFPDLHSELNLSSLELGDSALYFCASSVDGGTGELFFGEGSRLTVL.

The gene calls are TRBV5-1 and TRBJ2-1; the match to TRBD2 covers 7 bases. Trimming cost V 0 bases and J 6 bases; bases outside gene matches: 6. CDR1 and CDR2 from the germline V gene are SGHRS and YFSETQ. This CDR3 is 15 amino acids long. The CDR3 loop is CASSLVGLAANEQFF. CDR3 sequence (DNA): TGCGCCAGCAGCTTGGTAGGCCTAGCGGCCAATGAGCAGTTCTTC.

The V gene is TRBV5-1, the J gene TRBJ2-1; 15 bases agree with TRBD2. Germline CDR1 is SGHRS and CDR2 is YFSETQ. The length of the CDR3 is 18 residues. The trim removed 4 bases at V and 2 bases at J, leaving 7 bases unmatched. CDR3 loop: CASSLPGLAGGAYNEQFF. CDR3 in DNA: TGCGCCAGCAGCCTCCCGGGACTAGCGGGGGGTGCCTACAATGAGCAGTTCTTC.

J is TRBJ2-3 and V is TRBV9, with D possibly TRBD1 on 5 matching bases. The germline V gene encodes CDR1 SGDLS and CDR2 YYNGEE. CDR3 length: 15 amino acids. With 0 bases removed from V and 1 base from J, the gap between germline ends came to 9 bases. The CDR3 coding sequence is TGTGCCAGCAGCGTAGAGGGGCTGGGCACAGATACGCAGTATTTT. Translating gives CASSVEGLGTDTQYF.

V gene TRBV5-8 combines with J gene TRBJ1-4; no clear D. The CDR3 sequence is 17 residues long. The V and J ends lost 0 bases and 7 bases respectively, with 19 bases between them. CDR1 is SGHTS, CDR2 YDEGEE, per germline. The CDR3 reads CASSLVGGFQAAEKLFF. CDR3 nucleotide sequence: TGTGCCAGCAGCTTGGTAGGCGGGTTTCAGGCGGCTGAAAAACTGTTTTTT.

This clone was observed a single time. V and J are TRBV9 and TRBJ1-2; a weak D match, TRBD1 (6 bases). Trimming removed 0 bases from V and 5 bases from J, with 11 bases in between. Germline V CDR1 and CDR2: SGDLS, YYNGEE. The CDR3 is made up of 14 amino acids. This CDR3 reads CASSVDSQGYGYTF. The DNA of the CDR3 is TGTGCCAGCAGCGTAGATAGTCAGGGGTATGGCTACACCTTC. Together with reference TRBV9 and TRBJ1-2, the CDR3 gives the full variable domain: DSGVTQTPKHLITATGQRVTLRCSPRSGDLSVYWYQQSLDQGLQFLIQYYNGEERAKGNILERFSAQQFPDLHSELNLSSLELGDSALYFCASSVDSQGYGYTFGSGTRLTVV.

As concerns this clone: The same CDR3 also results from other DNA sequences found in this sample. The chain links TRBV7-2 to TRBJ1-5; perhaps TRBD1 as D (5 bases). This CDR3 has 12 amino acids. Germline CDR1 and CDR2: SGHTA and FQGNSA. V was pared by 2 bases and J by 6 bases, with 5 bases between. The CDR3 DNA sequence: TGTGCCAGCAGCTTACAGGGTCAGCCCCAGCATTTT. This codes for CASSLQGQPQHF. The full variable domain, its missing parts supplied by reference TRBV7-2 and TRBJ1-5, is GAGVSQSPSNKVTEKGKDVELRCDPISGHTALYWYRQSLGQGLEFLIYFQGNSAPDKSGLPSDRFSAERTGGSVSTLTIQRTQQEDSAVYLCASSLQGQPQHFGDGTRLSIL.

The CDR3 protein is CASRGADRGPDTQYF. Here the CDR3 DNA reads TGCGCCAGCAGGGGGGCGGACAGGGGCCCAGATACGCAGTATTTT. The V call is TRBV5-1, the J call TRBJ2-3; 9 bases match TRBD1. Germline V gene data show CDR1 as SGHRS and CDR2 as YFSETQ. The CDR3 extends over 15 amino acids. The V and J ends lost 5 bases and 4 bases, in that order; junction bases with no gene match: 8. The full variable domain, its missing parts supplied by reference TRBV5-1 and TRBJ2-3, is KAGVTQTPRYLIKTRGQQVTLSCSPISGHRSVSWYQQTPGQGLQFLFEYFSETQRNKGNFPGRFSGRQFSNSRSEMNVSTLELGDSALYLCASRGADRGPDTQYFGPGTRLTVL.

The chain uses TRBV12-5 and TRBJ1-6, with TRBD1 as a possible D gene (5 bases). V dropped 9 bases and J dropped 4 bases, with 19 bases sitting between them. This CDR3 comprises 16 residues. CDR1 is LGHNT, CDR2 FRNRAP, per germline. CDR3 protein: CASGGTQAPYNSPLHF. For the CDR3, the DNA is TGTGCTAGCGGCGGGACTCAAGCCCCTTATAATTCACCCCTCCACTTT.